Sequencing of this T cell receptor beta chain was carried out in a study of blood T cell repertoires in COVID-19. Study overall: PBMCs, B-cell-depleted T cells, or T cells were the source of the cDNA or gDNA that made up the material.

The method was immunoSEQ multiplex PCR; TCRdb's version includes in-frame clones alone and lacks a portion of them. The sample contains about 99,000 clones, 84% of which appear only once. Germline values: CDR1 SGHRS, CDR2 YFSETQ. CDR3 length equals 14 residues. Trimming removed 4 bases at V and 1 base at J, with 11 bases between. Regarding this clone: This specimen includes other DNA sequences encoding the same CDR3.

Sample: peripheral blood. The sequence came from a man between 65 and 80 years old with active or convalescent COVID-19. The chain couples TRBV5-1 to TRBJ1-1; D possibly corresponds to TRBD1 (6 bases). This CDR3 is CASSLQGGNTEAFF. Written as DNA, the CDR3 is TGCGCCAGCAGCCTACAGGGTGGGAACACTGAAGCTTTCTTT.